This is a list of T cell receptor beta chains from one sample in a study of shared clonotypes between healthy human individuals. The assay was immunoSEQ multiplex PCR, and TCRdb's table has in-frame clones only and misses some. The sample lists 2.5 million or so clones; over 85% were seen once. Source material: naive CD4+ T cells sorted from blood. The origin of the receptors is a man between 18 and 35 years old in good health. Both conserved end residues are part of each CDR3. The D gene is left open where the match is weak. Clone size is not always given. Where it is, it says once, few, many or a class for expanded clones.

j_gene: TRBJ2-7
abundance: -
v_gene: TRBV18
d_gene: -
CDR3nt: TGTGCCAGCTCACCACCGGAGCGAAGCTCCTACGAGCAGTACTTC
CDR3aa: CASSPPERSSYEQYF

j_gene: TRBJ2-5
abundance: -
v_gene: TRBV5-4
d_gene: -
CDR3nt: TGTGCCAGCAGCTCGACATACCAAGAGACCCAGTACTTC
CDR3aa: CASSSTYQETQYF

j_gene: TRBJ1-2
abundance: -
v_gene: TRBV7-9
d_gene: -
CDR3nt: TGTGCCAGCAGCTTTGGGGCGAACTATGGCTACACCTTC
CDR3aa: CASSFGANYGYTF

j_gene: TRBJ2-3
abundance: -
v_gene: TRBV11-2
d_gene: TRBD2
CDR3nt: TGTGCCAGCAGCTTAGAGCGGGAGAGGGCAGATACGCAGTATTTT
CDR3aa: CASSLERERADTQYF

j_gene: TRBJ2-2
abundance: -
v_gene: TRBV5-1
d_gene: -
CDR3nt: TGCGCCAGCAGCTTGGGGAGCCCAAAACCCGGGGAGCTGTTTTTT
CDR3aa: CASSLGSPKPGELFF

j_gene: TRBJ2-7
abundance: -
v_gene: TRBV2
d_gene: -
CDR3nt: TGTGCCAGCAGCCCTCAGGAGGTCGAGCAGTACTTC
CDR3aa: CASSPQEVEQYF

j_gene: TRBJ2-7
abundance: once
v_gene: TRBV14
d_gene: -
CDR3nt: TGTGCCAGCAGCCCAGGTTTGGTACACGAGCAGTACTTC
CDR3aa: CASSPGLVHEQYF

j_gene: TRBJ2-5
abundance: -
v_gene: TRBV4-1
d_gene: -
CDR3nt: TGCGCCAGCAGCCAAGGGGGGAGGACGGGTGGAGAGACCCAGTACTTC
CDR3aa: CASSQGGRTGGETQYF

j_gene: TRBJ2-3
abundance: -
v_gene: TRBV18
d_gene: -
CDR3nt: TGTGCCAGCTCACCCACAGGGAGTTCAGATACGCAGTATTTT
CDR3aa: CASSPTGSSDTQYF

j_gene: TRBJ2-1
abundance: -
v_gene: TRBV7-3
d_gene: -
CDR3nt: TGTGCCAGCAGCCCAAGGCAGAGCTCCTACAATGAGCAGTTCTTC
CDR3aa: CASSPRQSSYNEQFF

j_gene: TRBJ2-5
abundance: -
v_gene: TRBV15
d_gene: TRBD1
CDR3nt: TGTGCCACCAGCAGGCCCCACAGGGGGCACCAAGAGACCCAGTACTTC
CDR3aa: CATSRPHRGHQETQYF

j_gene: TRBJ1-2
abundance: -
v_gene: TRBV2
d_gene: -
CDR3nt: TGTGCCAGCAGTGTCTCAGTGTACTATGGCTACACCTTC
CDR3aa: CASSVSVYYGYTF

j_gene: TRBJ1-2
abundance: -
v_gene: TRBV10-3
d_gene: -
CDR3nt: TGTGCCATCAGTGAGTCCTGGCAGGGAAGCTATGGCTACACCTTC
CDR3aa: CAISESWQGSYGYTF

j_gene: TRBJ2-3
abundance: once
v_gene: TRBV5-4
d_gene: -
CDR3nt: TGTGCCAGCAGCTTGGAAGTCAGCTCCACAGATACGCAGTATTTT
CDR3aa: CASSLEVSSTDTQYF

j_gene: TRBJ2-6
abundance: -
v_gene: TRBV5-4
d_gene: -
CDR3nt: TGTGCCAGCAGCCTTATGGACAGATCAGGGGCCAACGTCCTGACTTTC
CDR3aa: CASSLMDRSGANVLTF

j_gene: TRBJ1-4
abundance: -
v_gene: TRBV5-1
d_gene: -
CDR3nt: TGCGCCAGCAGCTTGGGTTCCAAAACCAACGAAAAACTGTTTTTT
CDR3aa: CASSLGSKTNEKLFF

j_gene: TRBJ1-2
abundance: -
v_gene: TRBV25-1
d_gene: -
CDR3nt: TGTGCCAGCAGTGAGATGGGGTTTGGCTACACCTTC
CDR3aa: CASSEMGFGYTF

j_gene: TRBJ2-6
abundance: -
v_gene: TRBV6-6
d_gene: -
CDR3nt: TGTGCCAGCAATTCAGGGCTGATCTCTGGGGCCAACGTCCTGACTTTC
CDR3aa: CASNSGLISGANVLTF